Below, 18 T cell receptor beta chains from the same sample are listed, as sequenced in a study of T cells in Graves' hyperthyroidism and ophthalmopathy (dated by TCRdb to between 2017 and 2020). Libraries were made using multiplex PCR. The sequencer listed for this sample is Illumina HiSeq 2000. TCR beta CDR3 regions were amplified from RNA transcripts. A first-round RT-PCR of the TCR CDR3 used the HTBI primer set with the Qiagen OneStep RT-PCR kit. Through fastp at Q25 and MiXCR, TCRdb rebuilt clones from the public reads, retaining in-frame beta chains. Each CDR3 protein appears once, grouped with its most common genes and DNA. Within this sample are 660,000 or so distinct CDR3 sequences, with about 45% of them counted one time only. The ten largest clones represent roughly 7.2% of the sample. The sequencing sample was made of peripheral blood or thyroid tissue (not recorded which). All receptors derive from an adult man with Graves' disease, either hyperthyroidism or ophthalmopathy (not recorded which).

This clonotype was observed a handful of times. The rearrangement joins TRBV7-9 to TRBJ2-3, with TRBD2 as a possible D gene (5 bases). This CDR3 has 16 residues. Germline CDR1 and CDR2: SEHNR and FQNEAQ (reference sequence). V was shortened by 1 base and J by 0 bases, with 11 bases between the two germline ends. In nucleotides, the CDR3 is TGTGCCAGCAGCTTAGACTCGGGAACAAGCACAGATACGCAGTATTTT. It encodes CASSLDSGTSTDTQYF.

The chain couples TRBV29-1 to TRBJ1-1; D is uncertain. CDR3 length equals 11 residues. V lost 3 bases, J lost 13 bases, and 15 bases lay in between. From germline, CDR1 is SQVTM and CDR2 ANQGSEA. The CDR3 DNA reads TGCAGCGTTGACGCGAGGGCCGGTGGTTTCTTT. Translating it yields CSVDARAGGFF.

V gene TRBV19 combines with J gene TRBJ1-2; 9 nucleotides match TRBD1. The length of the CDR3 is 15 residues. With 1 base clipped from V and 6 bases from J, the junction kept 6 bases outside the gene matches. The V gene's germline CDR1 is LNHDA and CDR2 SQIVND (reference sequence). CDR3 DNA: TGTGCCAGTAGTATAGTCACACAGGGGGCACATGGCTACACCTTC. It codes for CASSIVTQGAHGYTF.

This clonotype was counted only a few times. V usage is TRBV6-5 and J usage is TRBJ1-6; possibly TRBD1 for D (6 bases). This CDR3 contains 14 residues. V shed 2 bases and J shed 7 bases, with 9 bases lying between them. Germline values: CDR1 MNHEY, CDR2 SVGAGI. DNA for the CDR3: TGTGCCAGCAGTTACGGGGGCAGAAATTCACCCCTCCACTTT. This codes for CASSYGGRNSPLHF.

This chain uses TRBV11-2 with TRBJ2-1; D might be TRBD1 (5 bases). CDR1 and CDR2 from the germline V gene are SGHAT and FQNNGV. There are 12 residues in the CDR3. The V gene lost 1 base and the J gene lost 9 bases, with 7 bases spanning the gap. DNA of the CDR3: TGTGCCAGCAGCTTAGTAGGGGTTGAGCAGTTCTTC. It is translated as CASSLVGVEQFF.

This clonotype showed up just a few times. The V and J genes are TRBV7-9 and TRBJ1-3; D is possibly TRBD1 (5 bases). The germline V and J ends were trimmed by 8 bases and 4 bases, with 18 bases remaining between them. There are 15 residues in the CDR3. In germline, CDR1 is SEHNR, CDR2 FQNEAQ (reference sequence). CDR3 coding DNA: TGTGCCAGCCGGGCGGTCGGGGCTTCAGGAAACACCATATATTTT. Translated: CASRAVGASGNTIYF.

In this sample, this clonotype turned up a few times. The rearrangement joins TRBV14 to TRBJ2-7; D not certain. The germline V gene has CDR1 SGHDN and CDR2 FVKESK. The CDR3 length is 12 residues. V was cut by 0 bases and J by 5 bases, with 5 bases left in between. The CDR3 region is CASSQEWDEQYF. The CDR3 nucleotides are TGTGCCAGCAGCCAAGAGTGGGACGAGCAGTACTTC.

The chain links TRBV7-9 to TRBJ1-4, with 7 nucleotides matching TRBD1. This CDR3 is built from 16 residues. V trimming: 1 base; J trimming: 5 bases; junction bases outside the gene matches: 7. CDR1 is SEHNR, CDR2 FQNEAQ, per germline (reference sequence). CDR3 DNA: TGTGCCAGCAGCTTAGACGGGGACAGACCGAATGAAAAACTGTTTTTT. The encoded protein is CASSLDGDRPNEKLFF.

The J gene is TRBJ2-5, the V gene TRBV19; D might be TRBD2 (5 bases). The germline gives CDR1 LNHDA, CDR2 SQIVND (reference sequence). V was shortened by 4 bases and J by 4 bases, with 16 bases between the two germline ends. The CDR3 length is 15 residues. The CDR3 DNA follows: TGTGCCAGTAGTACTACTCGTGGAGGTGGAGAGACCCAGTACTTC. It translates to CASSTTRGGGETQYF.

V gene TRBV9 combines with J gene TRBJ1-2; tentative D call: TRBD1 (6 bases). This CDR3 contains 14 residues. Germline V lookup: CDR1 SGDLS, CDR2 YYNGEE. V lost 6 bases and J lost 7, with 19 bases in between. CDR3 in amino acids: CASTPPPGQIGYTF. CDR3 nucleotides: TGTGCCAGCACCCCTCCGCCCGGACAGATTGGCTACACCTTC.

The genes are TRBV24-1 and TRBJ2-7, with TRBD2 identical over 9 bases. The CDR3 spans 15 residues. After removal of 3 bases from V and 1 base from J, the junction contained 3 bases not matched to a gene. The V gene's germline CDR1 is KGHDR and CDR2 SFDVKD. The CDR3 nucleotides are TGTGCCACCAGTGATCCTCTAGCGGGGTCCTACGAGCAGTACTTC. Encoded protein: CATSDPLAGSYEQYF.

As to this clonotype: A much larger clone sits a single nucleotide away, making a read error possible. V usage is TRBV12-3 or TRBV12-4 and J usage is TRBJ1-5; no definite D call. CDR3 length: 13 residues. CDR3 nucleotides: TGTGCCAGCAGGGAGGTGGGGTATCAGTCCCAGCATTTT. Its translation: CASREVGYQSQHF.

The chain recombines TRBV28 with TRBJ1-2; 11 bases map to TRBD1. Germline CDR1 reads MDHEN; CDR2 reads SYDVKM. V was clipped by 7 bases and J by 5 bases; unmatched bases: 3. The CDR3 loop spans 13 amino acids. In nucleotides, the CDR3 is TGTGCCAGCACCGGGACAGGGGGATATGGCTACACCTTC. Translated, it gives CASTGTGGYGYTF.

This clonotype was observed many times. The chain couples TRBV7-9 to TRBJ2-2; 9 bases fit TRBD1. Losses at the gene ends were 5 bases for V and 4 bases for J; bases not matched to a gene: 2. The CDR3 loop spans 14 amino acids. Per the germline V gene, CDR1 is SEHNR and CDR2 is FQNEAQ (reference sequence). The DNA for the CDR3 is TGTGCCAGCAGCCCGACAGGGGGCACCGGGGAGCTGTTTTTT. Its protein product is CASSPTGGTGELFF.

The genes are TRBV15 and TRBJ1-5, with TRBD1 matching 7 bases. Trimming took 0 bases from V and 7 from J; bases not matched to a gene: 6. Germline V gives CDR1 LNHNV, CDR2 YYDKDF (reference sequence). The CDR3 has 15 amino acids. CDR3 in DNA: TGTGCCACCAGCAGAGATGAGGGGGCGGGGCAGCCCCAGCATTTT. Protein sequence: CATSRDEGAGQPQHF.

This clonotype was detected many times. The chain has TRBV20-1 and TRBJ2-7; 8 bases match TRBD2. The CDR3 covers 12 residues. From germline, CDR1 is DFQATT and CDR2 SNEGSKA (reference sequence). V was clipped by 6 bases and J by 3 bases; unmatched bases: 4. This CDR3 reads CSAPAGVYEQYF. CDR3 bases: TGCAGTGCCCCAGCGGGAGTCTACGAGCAGTACTTC.

About this clonotype: Given a much more abundant clone one base away, this may be a read error. J is TRBJ1-4 and V is TRBV2, with D tentatively TRBD1 (5 bases). This CDR3 region has 14 residues. Germline V gene lookup returns CDR1 SNHLY and CDR2 FYNNEI. Trimming removed 9 bases from V and 4 bases from J, with 15 bases in between. CDR3 loop: CASNWDGSNEKLFF. CDR3 coding DNA: TGTGCCAGTAACTGGGACGGCAGTAATGAAAAACTGTTTTTT.

This clonotype was seen just once. The rearrangement links TRBV6-1 to TRBJ1-2; 10 bases align to TRBD1. This CDR3 is built from 14 residues. Per germline, CDR1 MNHNS and CDR2 SASEGT. J gave up 8 bases and V 6 bases, and 9 bases lay outside the gene matches. As DNA, the CDR3 is TGTGCCAGCAGCCGATGGACAGGGGGTGCAGGCTACACCTTC. This codes for CASSRWTGGAGYTF.